This is a list of T cell receptor beta chains from one sample in a study of siplizumab effects on memory and regulatory T cells. Sequencing was performed with immunoSEQ multiplex PCR; in TCRdb, only in-frame clones are kept and a portion is missing. The table shows approximately 100,000 clones, with 85% to 95% occurring only once. The sequencing sample was made of non-Treg CD4+ T cells sorted from blood. The receptors were sampled from a human donor in good health. CDR3s include the opening cysteine and the closing phenylalanine or tryptophan. The D gene is left open where the match is weak. Where a row states a size, it is once, few, many or the class of an expanded clone; other rows omit it.

size	D	V	J	CDR3	DNA
.	.	TRBV28	TRBJ2-6	CASSLQNRASGANVLTF	TGTGCCAGCAGTTTACAGAACAGGGCGTCTGGGGCCAACGTCCTGACCTTC
once	.	TRBV10-2	TRBJ2-1	CASGRGAVSYNEQFF	TGCGCCAGCGGAAGGGGAGCGGTGTCCTACAATGAGCAGTTCTTC
.	.	TRBV18	TRBJ1-4	CASSAVTQAGATNEKLFF	TGTGCCAGCTCCGCGGTGACCCAGGCAGGGGCAACTAATGAAAAACTGTTTTTT
few	TRBD1	TRBV28	TRBJ1-5	CASRTGKIIAIQPQHF	TGTGCCAGCAGGACAGGGAAGATAATAGCAATCCAGCCCCAGCATTTT
.	.	TRBV5-1	TRBJ2-2	CASSFNVDGELFF	TGCGCCAGCAGCTTTAATGTAGACGGGGAGCTGTTTTTT
.	.	TRBV2	TRBJ2-1	CASRGENEQFF	TGTGCCAGCAGAGGGGAGAATGAGCAGTTCTTC
.	.	TRBV18	TRBJ2-3	CASSLRRPSSTDTQYF	TGTGCCAGCTCGCTGCGACGGCCGTCTAGCACAGATACGCAGTATTTT
.	TRBD1	TRBV11-2	TRBJ1-1	CASSLEKGQGTEAFF	TGTGCCAGCAGCTTAGAGAAGGGACAGGGTACTGAAGCTTTCTTT
.	.	TRBV19	TRBJ2-3	CASSMEGRRANLDTQYF	TGTGCCAGTAGTATGGAAGGTAGACGAGCCAACCTGGATACGCAGTATTTT
.	.	TRBV7-3	TRBJ2-1	CASSSSSPANEQFF	TGTGCCAGCAGCTCCTCTAGTCCTGCTAATGAGCAGTTCTTC
.	TRBD2	TRBV5-1	TRBJ2-1	CASSIATSGTSSYNEQFF	TGCGCCAGCTCCATAGCGACTAGCGGGACCAGCTCCTACAATGAGCAGTTCTTC
.	TRBD2	TRBV7-3	TRBJ2-1	CASSPSGSVYNNEQFF	TGTGCCAGCAGCCCTAGCGGGAGTGTCTATAACAATGAGCAGTTCTTC
.	TRBD1	TRBV7-6	TRBJ1-1	CASSLSQGAGTEAFF	TGTGCCAGCAGTTTATCTCAGGGGGCCGGCACTGAAGCTTTCTTT
.	.	TRBV28	TRBJ2-7	CASSVEAYEQYF	TGTGCCAGCAGTGTAGAGGCCTACGAGCAGTACTTC
.	.	TRBV30	TRBJ2-2	CAWKWGRYNTGELFF	TGTGCCTGGAAGTGGGGCAGATACAACACCGGGGAGCTGTTTTTT
.	TRBD2	TRBV5-4	TRBJ2-4	CASTSGGAKAKNIQYF	TGTGCCAGCACCTCGGGGGGGGCTAAGGCCAAAAACATTCAGTACTTC
.	.	TRBV2	TRBJ2-1	CASSEVRNRYNEQFF	TGTGCCAGCAGTGAAGTCAGGAATCGCTACAATGAGCAGTTCTTC
.	.	TRBV30	TRBJ2-7	CAWNFNGGGSEQYF	TGTGCCTGGAATTTTAACGGGGGTGGATCGGAGCAGTACTTC
.	TRBD1	TRBV18	TRBJ1-5	CASSPTRDRNSNQPQHF	TGTGCCAGCTCACCTACCCGGGACAGGAATAGCAATCAGCCCCAGCATTTT
.	TRBD2	TRBV29-1	TRBJ2-2	CSVGGTGELFF	TGCAGCGTCGGGGGGACCGGGGAGCTGTTTTTT
.	.	TRBV15	TRBJ2-3	CATSPLSPHTQYF	TGTGCCACCAGCCCACTGAGCCCGCATACGCAGTATTTT